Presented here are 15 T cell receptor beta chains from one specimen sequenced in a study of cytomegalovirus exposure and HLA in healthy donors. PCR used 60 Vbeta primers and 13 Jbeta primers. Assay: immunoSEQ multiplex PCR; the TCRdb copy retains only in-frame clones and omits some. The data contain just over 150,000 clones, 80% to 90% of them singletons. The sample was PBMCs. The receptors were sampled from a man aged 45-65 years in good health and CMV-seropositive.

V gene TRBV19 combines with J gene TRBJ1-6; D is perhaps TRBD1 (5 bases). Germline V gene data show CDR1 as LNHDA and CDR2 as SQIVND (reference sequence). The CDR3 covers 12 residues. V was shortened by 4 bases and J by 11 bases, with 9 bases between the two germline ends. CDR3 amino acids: CASSTGSAPLHF. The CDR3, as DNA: TGTGCCAGTAGTACAGGGTCGGCACCCCTCCACTTT. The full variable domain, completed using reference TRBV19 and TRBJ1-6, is DGGITQSPKYLFRKEGQNVTLSCEQNLNHDAMYWYRQDPGQGLRLIYYSQIVNDFQKGDIAEGYSVSREKKESFPLTVTSAQKNPTAFYLCASSTGSAPLHFGNGTRLTVT.

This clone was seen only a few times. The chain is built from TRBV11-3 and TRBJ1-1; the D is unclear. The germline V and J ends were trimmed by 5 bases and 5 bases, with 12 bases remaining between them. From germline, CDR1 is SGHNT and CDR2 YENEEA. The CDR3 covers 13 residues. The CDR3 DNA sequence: TGTGCCAGCAGCCGGAGGGTCGGGACTGAAGCTTTCTTT. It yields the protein CASSRRVGTEAFF.

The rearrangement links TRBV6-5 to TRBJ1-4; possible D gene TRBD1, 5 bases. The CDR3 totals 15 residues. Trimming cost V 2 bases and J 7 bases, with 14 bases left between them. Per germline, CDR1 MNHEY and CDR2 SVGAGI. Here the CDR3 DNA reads TGTGCCAGCAGTTACAGGGCAGGGTTGGGTGAAAAACTGTTTTTT. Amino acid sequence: CASSYRAGLGEKLFF.

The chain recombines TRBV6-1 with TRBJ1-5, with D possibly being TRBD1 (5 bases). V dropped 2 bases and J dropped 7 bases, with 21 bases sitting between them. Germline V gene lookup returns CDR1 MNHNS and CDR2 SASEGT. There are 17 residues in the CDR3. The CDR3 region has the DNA TGTGCCAGCAGTGAACCCACCCAGGTCCGTAGGGGACAGCCCCAGCATTTT. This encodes CASSEPTQVRRGQPQHF.

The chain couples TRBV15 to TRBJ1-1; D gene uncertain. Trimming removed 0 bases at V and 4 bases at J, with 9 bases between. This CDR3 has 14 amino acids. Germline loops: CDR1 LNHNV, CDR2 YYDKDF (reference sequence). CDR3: CATSRDAGFTEAFF. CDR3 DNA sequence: TGTGCCACCAGCAGAGATGCGGGGTTCACTGAAGCTTTCTTT.

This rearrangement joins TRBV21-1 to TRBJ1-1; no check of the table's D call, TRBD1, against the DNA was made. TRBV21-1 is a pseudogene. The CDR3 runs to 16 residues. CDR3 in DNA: TGTGCCAGCAGAACAGGGGTCTTTTTTATGAACACTGAAGCTTTCTTT. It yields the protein CASRTGVFFMNTEAFF.

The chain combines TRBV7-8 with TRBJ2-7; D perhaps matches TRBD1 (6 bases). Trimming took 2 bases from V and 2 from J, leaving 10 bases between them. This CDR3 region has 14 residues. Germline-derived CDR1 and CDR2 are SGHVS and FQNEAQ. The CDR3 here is CASSLLDSTYEQYV. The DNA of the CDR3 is TGTGCCAGCAGCTTATTGGACAGTACCTACGAGCAGTACGTC.

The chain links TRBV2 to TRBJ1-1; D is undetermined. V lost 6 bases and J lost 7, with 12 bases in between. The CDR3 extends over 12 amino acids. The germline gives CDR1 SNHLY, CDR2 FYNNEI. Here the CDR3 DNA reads TGTGCCAGCAGCGTCGAGGCACTTGAAGCTTTCTTT. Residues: CASSVEALEAFF. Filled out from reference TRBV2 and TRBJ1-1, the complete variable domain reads EPEVTQTPSHQVTQMGQEVILRCVPISNHLYFYWYRQILGQKVEFLVSFYNNEISEKSEIFDDQFSVERPDGSNFTLKIRSTKLEDSAMYFCASSVEALEAFFGQGTRLTVV.

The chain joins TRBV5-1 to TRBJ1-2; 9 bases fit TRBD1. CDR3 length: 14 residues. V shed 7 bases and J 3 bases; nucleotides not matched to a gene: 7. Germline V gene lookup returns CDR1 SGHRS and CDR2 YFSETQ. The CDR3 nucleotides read TGCGCCAGCGGAACGACAGGGGGGGACTATGGCTACACCTTC. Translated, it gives CASGTTGGDYGYTF.

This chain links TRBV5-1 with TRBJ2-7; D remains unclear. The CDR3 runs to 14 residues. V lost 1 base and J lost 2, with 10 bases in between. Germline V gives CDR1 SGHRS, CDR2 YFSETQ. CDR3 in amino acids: CASSLTSVAYEQYF. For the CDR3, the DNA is TGCGCCAGCAGCTTGACCAGCGTGGCCTACGAGCAGTACTTC.

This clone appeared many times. The CDR3 DNA is TGTGCCAGCAGCTTGTCTTCCTATAATTCACCCCTCCACTTT. It encodes CASSLSSYNSPLHF. The J gene is TRBJ1-6, the V gene TRBV5-4; D gene unclear. Trimming removed 1 base at V and 1 base at J, with 3 bases between. From germline, CDR1 is SGHNT and CDR2 YYREEE (reference sequence). The CDR3 has 14 amino acids.

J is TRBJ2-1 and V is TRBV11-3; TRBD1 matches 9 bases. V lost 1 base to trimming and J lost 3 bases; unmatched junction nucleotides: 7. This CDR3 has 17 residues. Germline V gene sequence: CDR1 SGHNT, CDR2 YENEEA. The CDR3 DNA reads TGTGCCAGCAGCTTAGCCACCGGGACAGGGTTCTACAATGAGCAGTTCTTC. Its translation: CASSLATGTGFYNEQFF.

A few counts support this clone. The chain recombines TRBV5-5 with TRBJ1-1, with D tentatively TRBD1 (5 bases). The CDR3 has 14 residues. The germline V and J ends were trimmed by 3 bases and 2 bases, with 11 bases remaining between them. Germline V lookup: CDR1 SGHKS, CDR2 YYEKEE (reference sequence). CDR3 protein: CASSSGGFNTEAFF. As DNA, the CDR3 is TGTGCCAGCAGCTCCGGGGGATTCAACACTGAAGCTTTCTTT.

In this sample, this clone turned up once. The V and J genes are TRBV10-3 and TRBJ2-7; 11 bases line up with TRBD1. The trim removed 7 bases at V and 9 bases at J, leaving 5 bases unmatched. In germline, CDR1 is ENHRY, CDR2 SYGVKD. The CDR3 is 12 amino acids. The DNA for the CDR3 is TGTGCCATCATGGGACAGGGGGTACGGCAGTACTTC. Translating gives CAIMGQGVRQYF.

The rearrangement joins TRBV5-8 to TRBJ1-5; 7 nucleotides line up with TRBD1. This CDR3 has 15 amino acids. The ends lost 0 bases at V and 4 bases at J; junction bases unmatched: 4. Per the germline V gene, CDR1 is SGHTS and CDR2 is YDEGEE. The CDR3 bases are TGTGCCAGCAGCTTGGGACAGGGTGGAAATCAGCCCCAGCATTTT. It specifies CASSLGQGGNQPQHF.